These 32 T cell receptor beta chains were all obtained from the same sample, sequenced in a study of blood T cell repertoires in COVID-19. Clones were sequenced by immunoSEQ multiplex PCR, and TCRdb holds only the in-frame ones, with some missing. The sample holds about 76,000 clones; roughly 89% are singletons and the top ten take approximately 8.3%. The specimen was peripheral blood. The receptors were gathered from a man aged 25 to 45 with acute or convalescent COVID-19.

This clone came up once. The rearrangement joins TRBV2 to TRBJ1-5, with 8 bases lining up with TRBD1. CDR3 length: 14 residues. V lost 4 bases, J lost 4 bases, and 3 bases stayed unmatched. Germline V CDR1 and CDR2: SNHLY, FYNNEI. Here the CDR3 reads CASSATGGNQPQHF. The CDR3 coding sequence is TGTGCCAGCAGTGCCACAGGGGGGAATCAGCCCCAGCATTTT.

The rearrangement joins TRBV5-1 to TRBJ2-5; TRBD2 is a possible D gene (7 bases). Trimming took off 5 bases at V and 4 bases at J, with 15 bases between the two ends. Germline V gives CDR1 SGHRS, CDR2 YFSETQ. CDR3 length: 14 residues. The CDR3 sequence is CASSKGGAAETQYF. The CDR3 region has the DNA TGCGCCAGCAGTAAAGGGGGGGCGGCAGAGACCCAGTACTTC.

The rearrangement uses TRBV7-9 and TRBJ1-2; D uncertain. Trimming removed 4 bases at V and 2 bases at J, with 11 bases between. CDR1 SEHNR and CDR2 FQNEAQ come from the germline V gene (reference sequence). The CDR3 covers 14 residues. The CDR3 DNA sequence: TGTGCCAGCAGCTCGTCCGGGATCAACTATGGCTACACCTTC. This translates into CASSSSGINYGYTF.

This chain joins TRBV7-9 and TRBJ2-3; perhaps TRBD1 as D (6 bases). The ends were cut back, 2 bases at V and 5 bases at J, with 11 bases in the middle. Germline values: CDR1 SEHNR, CDR2 FQNEAQ (reference sequence). The CDR3 extends over 14 amino acids. CDR3 nucleotides: TGTGCCAGCAGCTTACAGGCAGGGGTAGATACGCAGTATTTT. It encodes CASSLQAGVDTQYF.

The chain carries TRBV3-1 (or the pseudogene TRBV3-2) and TRBJ2-7, with 8 bases matching TRBD2. The V segment lost 3 bases and the J segment 5 bases; nucleotides outside the gene matches: 15. The CDR3 totals 17 residues. CDR1 and CDR2 from the germline V gene are LGHDT and YNNKEL (reference sequence). The CDR3 loop reads CASSHSPRNGRADEQYF. DNA of the CDR3: TGTGCCAGCAGCCATTCGCCTCGTAACGGGAGGGCCGACGAGCAGTACTTC.

The chain joins TRBV5-1 to TRBJ2-1; weak D call: TRBD2 (5 bases). The CDR3 spans 13 residues. V was cut by 3 bases and J by 8 bases, with 12 bases left in between. Germline lookup yields CDR1 SGHRS and CDR2 YFSETQ. The CDR3 here is CASSSRGSDEQFF. The CDR3 region has the DNA TGCGCCAGCAGCTCTAGAGGGTCGGATGAGCAGTTCTTC.

This clone was picked up one time. The chain carries TRBV7-9 and TRBJ1-6; D is undetermined. The CDR3 runs 17 residues. Trimming took off 3 bases at V and 6 bases at J, with 18 bases between the two ends. Germline CDR1 and CDR2: SEHNR and FQNEAQ (reference sequence). The CDR3 DNA reads as TGTGCCAGCAGCTTCGGGGAAGGAGGACTGTTTAATTCACCCCTCCACTTT. Translated: CASSFGEGGLFNSPLHF.

This chain joins TRBV15 and TRBJ1-1; D uncertain. Per the germline V gene, CDR1 is LNHNV and CDR2 is YYDKDF (reference sequence). Trimming took off 0 bases at V and 10 bases at J, with 15 bases between the two ends. The CDR3 consists of 14 residues. CDR3 residues: CATSRDRPGIGAFF. The CDR3 DNA reads as TGTGCCACCAGCAGAGATCGTCCCGGGATTGGAGCTTTCTTT.

This chain connects TRBV7-2 to TRBJ2-2, with TRBD1 matching over 7 bases. The germline V gene has CDR1 SGHTA and CDR2 FQGNSA. The CDR3 has 14 residues. V shed 7 bases, J shed 6 bases, and the junction held 8 bases outside the gene matches. CDR3 DNA sequence: TGTGCCAGCACCACAGGGGCCATAGCCGGGGAGCTGTTTTTT. Encoded protein: CASTTGAIAGELFF.

This clone has just one count. The V gene is TRBV29-1, the J gene TRBJ2-7, with TRBD1 matching 8 bases. Germline CDR1 reads SQVTM; CDR2 reads ANQGSEA. V dropped 3 bases and J dropped 7; count of bases not matched to a gene: 2. CDR3 length: 11 residues. CDR3 in amino acids: CSVDRGREQYF. CDR3 in DNA: TGCAGCGTTGACAGGGGGCGGGAGCAGTACTTC.

The chain uses TRBV18 and TRBJ2-7; D is uncertain. The CDR3 has 12 residues. Germline V gene sequence: CDR1 KGHSH, CDR2 LQKENI. V was clipped by 3 bases and J by 6 bases, with 9 bases between them. The CDR3, as DNA: TGTGCCAGCTCACCTCTAGGCAGCGAGCAGTACTTC. As protein: CASSPLGSEQYF.

V and J are TRBV28 and TRBJ1-1, with 12 bases identical to TRBD1. CDR3 length: 16 amino acids. Germline V CDR1 and CDR2: MDHEN, SYDVKM. J lost 5 bases, V lost 7 bases, and 11 bases had no gene match. The CDR3 coding sequence is TGTGCCAGCATCGTTAGGGACAGGGGGCGCGGAACTGAAGCTTTCTTT. Protein product: CASIVRDRGRGTEAFF.

The chain joins TRBV6-5 to TRBJ1-2; 8 positions match TRBD1. With V trimmed by 0 bases and J by 5 bases, 5 bases remained unmatched. CDR1 and CDR2 from the germline V gene are MNHEY and SVGAGI. The CDR3 consists of 15 residues. The CDR3 DNA is TGTGCCAGCAGTTACTCCCCGACAGGGGAATATGGCTACACCTTC. Protein sequence: CASSYSPTGEYGYTF.

CDR3 loop: CASSLGTGINQETQYF. For the CDR3, the DNA is TGTGCCAGCAGCTTAGGGACAGGCATCAACCAAGAGACCCAGTACTTC. V and J are TRBV11-2 and TRBJ2-5; 7 positions agree with TRBD1. V shed 1 base, J shed 0 bases, and the junction held 5 bases outside the gene matches. Per the germline V gene, CDR1 is SGHAT and CDR2 is FQNNGV. This CDR3 is built from 16 residues. The full variable domain, rest sourced from reference TRBV11-2 and TRBJ2-5, is EAGVAQSPRYKIIEKRQSVAFWCNPISGHATLYWYQQILGQGPKLLIQFQNNGVVDDSQLPKDRFSAERLKGVDSTLKIQPAKLEDSAVYLCASSLGTGINQETQYFGPGTRLLVL.

Worth noting for this clone: The CDR3 carries no conserved terminal phenylalanine or tryptophan, so it likely arises from a read error. No DNA is shown, since the ends of the CDR3 on it are uncertain; the CDR3 is the one TCRdb lists. The rearrangement uses TRBV28 and TRBJ2-4; the DNA was not compared with TRBD1, the D call given in the table. The germline CDR1 and CDR2 sequences are MDHEN and SYDVKM. Inclusive of both ends, the CDR3 amounts to 9 amino acids. CDR3 sequence: CASSSTARR.

The J gene is TRBJ2-2, the V gene TRBV11-2; 10 bases line up with TRBD2. Trimming removed 4 bases from V and 4 bases from J; junction bases left unmatched: 0. The V gene's germline CDR1 is SGHAT and CDR2 FQNNGV. This CDR3 is built from 14 residues. The CDR3 reads CASSWTSGTGELFF. The CDR3 DNA follows: TGTGCCAGCAGCTGGACTAGCGGCACCGGGGAGCTGTTTTTT.

V usage is TRBV2 and J usage is TRBJ1-5; no definite D call. This CDR3 region has 14 residues. V was cut by 4 bases and J by 3 bases, with 10 bases left in between. Germline V gives CDR1 SNHLY, CDR2 FYNNEI. This CDR3 reads CASSGASFNQPQHF. The CDR3 DNA is TGTGCCAGCAGTGGGGCCAGCTTCAATCAGCCCCAGCATTTT.

This clone occurred a few times. In the same sample, other DNA sequences code for this CDR3. The genes are TRBV9 and TRBJ2-7, with D unclear. Germline CDR1 reads SGDLS; CDR2 reads YYNGEE. CDR3 length equals 13 residues. Trimming removed 3 bases from V and 2 bases from J, with 9 bases in between. The CDR3 region is CASSGLTTYEQYF. In nucleotides, the CDR3 is TGTGCCAGCAGCGGACTGACGACCTACGAGCAGTACTTC. Full variable domain (missing parts from reference TRBV9 and TRBJ2-7): DSGVTQTPKHLITATGQRVTLRCSPRSGDLSVYWYQQSLDQGLQFLIQYYNGEERAKGNILERFSAQQFPDLHSELNLSSLELGDSALYFCASSGLTTYEQYFGPGTRLTVT.

This CDR3 is CASSLAGKEGWGYTF. The CDR3 DNA reads TGTGCCAGCAGCTTGGCCGGGAAGGAGGGATGGGGCTACACCTTC. The chain uses TRBV5-4 and TRBJ1-2; no firm D call. Germline-derived CDR1 and CDR2 are SGHNT and YYREEE (reference sequence). Trimming shortened V by 0 bases and J by 8 bases, and 17 bases separated the two germline ends. CDR3 length: 15 amino acids.

The chain has TRBV5-4 and TRBJ1-6; weak D call: TRBD1 (5 bases). CDR3 length: 16 amino acids. Germline lookup yields CDR1 SGHNT and CDR2 YYREEE (reference sequence). V was cut by 4 bases and J by 0 bases, with 11 bases left in between. In DNA, the CDR3 is TGTGCCAGCAGCCCGGGGGGGAACTCCTATAATTCACCCCTCCACTTT. Protein sequence: CASSPGGNSYNSPLHF.

The chain carries TRBV3-1 (or the pseudogene TRBV3-2) and TRBJ2-2; TRBD2 matches at 10 bases. Unmatched junction bases numbered 8, after V lost 4 bases and J lost 6 bases. The V gene's germline CDR1 is LGHDT and CDR2 YNNKEL (reference sequence). The CDR3 is 16 residues long. CDR3 region: CASSRRTSGKAGELFF. Written as DNA, the CDR3 is TGTGCCAGCAGCCGAAGAACTAGCGGGAAGGCCGGGGAGCTGTTTTTT.

This clone was detected only once. V gene TRBV7-2 combines with J gene TRBJ2-3; a weak D match, TRBD2 (5 bases). Trimming shortened V by 5 bases and J by 2 bases, and 14 bases separated the two germline ends. The CDR3 consists of 15 residues. CDR1 and CDR2 from the germline V gene are SGHTA and FQGNSA. The CDR3 sequence is CASSLMAGATDTQYF. In nucleotides, the CDR3 is TGTGCCAGCAGCCTAATGGCGGGCGCCACAGATACGCAGTATTTT.

The chain carries TRBV6-2 or TRBV6-3 and TRBJ2-4, with TRBD2 matching over 7 bases. The CDR3 sequence is 14 residues long. Germline V gives CDR1 MNHEY, CDR2 SVGEGT. The V segment lost 8 bases and the J segment 7 bases; nucleotides outside the gene matches: 11. The CDR3 DNA follows: TGTGCCAGCGGTGACTTTGGGGGGGAGAACATTCAGTACTTC. It translates to CASGDFGGENIQYF.

The chain combines TRBV28 with TRBJ2-7, with D unresolved. Trimming shortened V by 8 bases and J by 3 bases, and 8 bases separated the two germline ends. Germline values: CDR1 MDHEN, CDR2 SYDVKM. The CDR3 extends over 11 amino acids. CDR3 nucleotide sequence: TGTGCCAGCCGCCAGGACTACGAGCAGTACTTC. This translates into CASRQDYEQYF.

J is TRBJ2-2 and V is TRBV9, with 12 bases that match TRBD2. Losses at the gene ends were 0 bases for V and 4 bases for J; bases not matched to a gene: 1. Looked up from germline, CDR1 is SGDLS and CDR2 is YYNGEE. This CDR3 has 16 amino acids. Here the CDR3 DNA reads TGTGCCAGCAGCGTAGGACTAGCGGGAGTCACCGGGGAGCTGTTTTTT. Its protein is CASSVGLAGVTGELFF.

This rearrangement joins TRBV9 to TRBJ1-3; tentative D call: TRBD1 (5 bases). Trimming stripped 0 bases from V and 4 bases from J, with 14 bases between. CDR1 SGDLS and CDR2 YYNGEE come from the germline V gene. The CDR3 covers 16 residues. The CDR3 DNA sequence: TGTGCCAGCAGCGTAGCTCCCAGGGAAGACGGAAACACCATATATTTT. Translating it yields CASSVAPREDGNTIYF.

This clone was observed at least ten times. The chain combines TRBV30 with TRBJ2-3, with D possibly being TRBD1 (6 bases). V gave up 2 bases and J gave up 5 bases, with 11 bases separating them. Germline V gene sequence: CDR1 GTSNPN, CDR2 SVGIG (reference sequence). This CDR3 spans 13 amino acids. CDR3 coding DNA: TGTGCCTGGAGTTCAGGGGTGGAAGATACGCAGTATTTT. Translating gives CAWSSGVEDTQYF.

The chain carries TRBV4-2 and TRBJ1-5; 8 bases are shared with TRBD1. The CDR3 is made up of 17 amino acids. V was pared by 3 bases and J by 5 bases, with 12 bases of the junction left unmatched. Germline V gene lookup returns CDR1 LGHNA and CDR2 YNFKEQ. The CDR3 DNA is TGTGCCAGCAGCCAGCTCATCGACAGGGGAGTGCATCAGCCCCAGCATTTT. Its protein is CASSQLIDRGVHQPQHF.

The table lists this clone with a few counts. The chain couples TRBV30 to TRBJ2-2; unclear D gene. The CDR3 spans 15 residues. The V and J ends lost 0 bases and 0 bases respectively, with 8 bases between them. Germline CDR1 and CDR2: GTSNPN and SVGIG (reference sequence). DNA of the CDR3: TGTGCCTGGAGTGTCATGTCAACGAACACCGGGGAGCTGTTTTTT. This gives the protein CAWSVMSTNTGELFF.

The sample holds a few counts of this clone. The chain couples TRBV27 to TRBJ1-6; 8 bases fit TRBD1. The CDR3 runs to 15 residues. V trimming: 6 bases; J trimming: 7 bases; junction bases outside the gene matches: 8. The V gene's germline CDR1 is MNHEY and CDR2 SMNVEV (reference sequence). The CDR3 DNA reads as TGTGCCAGCAGATGGACAGGGCGGGGGAATTCACCCCTCCACTTT. This encodes CASRWTGRGNSPLHF.

The chain carries TRBV9 and TRBJ2-3; D ambiguous. Trimming left V 0 bases short and J 1 base short, with 3 bases between. The CDR3 is made up of 13 amino acids. The germline gives CDR1 SGDLS, CDR2 YYNGEE. The CDR3 is CASSVAGTDTQYF. The CDR3 DNA sequence: TGTGCCAGCAGCGTAGCCGGCACAGATACGCAGTATTTT.

This clone rates as large (0.1 to 1%). The chain employs TRBV15 and TRBJ1-2, with 10 bases that match TRBD1. CDR3 length: 16 residues. J was trimmed by 2 bases and V by 1 base; bases with no gene match: 4. The germline gives CDR1 LNHNV, CDR2 YYDKDF (reference sequence). As DNA, the CDR3 is TGTGCCACCAGCAGAGCGGGACAGGGGCGAAACTATGGCTACACCTTC. The encoded protein is CATSRAGQGRNYGYTF.